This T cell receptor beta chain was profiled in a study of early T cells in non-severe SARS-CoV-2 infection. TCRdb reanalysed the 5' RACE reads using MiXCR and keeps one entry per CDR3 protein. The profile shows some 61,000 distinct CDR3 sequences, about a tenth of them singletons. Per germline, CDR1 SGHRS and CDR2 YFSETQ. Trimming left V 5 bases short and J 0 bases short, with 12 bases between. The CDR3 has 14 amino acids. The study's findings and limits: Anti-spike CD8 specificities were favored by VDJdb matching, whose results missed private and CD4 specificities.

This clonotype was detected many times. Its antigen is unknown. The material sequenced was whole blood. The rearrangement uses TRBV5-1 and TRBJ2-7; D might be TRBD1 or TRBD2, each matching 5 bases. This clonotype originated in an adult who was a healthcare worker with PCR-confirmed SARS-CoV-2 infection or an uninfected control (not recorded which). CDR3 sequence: CASRWDGSSYEQYF. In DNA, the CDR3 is TGCGCCAGCAGATGGGACGGTAGCTCCTACGAGCAGTACTTC.